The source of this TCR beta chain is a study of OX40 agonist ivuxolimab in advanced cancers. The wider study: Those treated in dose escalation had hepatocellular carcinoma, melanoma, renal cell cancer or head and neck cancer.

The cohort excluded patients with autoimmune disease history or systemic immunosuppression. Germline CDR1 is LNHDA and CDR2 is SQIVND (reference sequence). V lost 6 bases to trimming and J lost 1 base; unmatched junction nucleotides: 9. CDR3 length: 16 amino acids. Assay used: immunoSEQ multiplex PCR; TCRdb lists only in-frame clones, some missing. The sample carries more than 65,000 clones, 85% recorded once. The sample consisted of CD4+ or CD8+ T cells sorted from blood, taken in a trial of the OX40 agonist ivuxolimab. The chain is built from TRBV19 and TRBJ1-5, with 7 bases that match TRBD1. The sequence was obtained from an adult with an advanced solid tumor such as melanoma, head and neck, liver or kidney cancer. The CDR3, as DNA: TGTGCCAGTAGCGACCTCACAGGGGCGAGCAATCAGCCCCAGCATTTT. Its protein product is CASSDLTGASNQPQHF.